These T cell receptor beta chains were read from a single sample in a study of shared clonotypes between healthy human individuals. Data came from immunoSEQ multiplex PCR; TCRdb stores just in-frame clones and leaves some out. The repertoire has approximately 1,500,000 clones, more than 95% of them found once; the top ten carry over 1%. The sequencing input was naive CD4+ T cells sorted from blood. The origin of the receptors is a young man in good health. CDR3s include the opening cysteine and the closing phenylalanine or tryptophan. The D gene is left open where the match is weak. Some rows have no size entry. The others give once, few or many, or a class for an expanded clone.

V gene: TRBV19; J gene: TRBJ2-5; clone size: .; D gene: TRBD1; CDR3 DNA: TGTGCCAGTAGTATCACCCCAGGGGGAGAGACCCAGTACTTC; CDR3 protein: CASSITPGGETQYF
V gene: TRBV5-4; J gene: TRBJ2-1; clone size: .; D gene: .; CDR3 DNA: TGTGCCAGCAGGGGCGGGATTGTCTACAATGAGCAGTTCTTC; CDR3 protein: CASRGGIVYNEQFF
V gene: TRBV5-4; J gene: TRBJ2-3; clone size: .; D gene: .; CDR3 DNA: TGTGCCAGCAGCTTGGCACGGGGGCCGGCAGATACGCAGTATTTT; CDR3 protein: CASSLARGPADTQYF
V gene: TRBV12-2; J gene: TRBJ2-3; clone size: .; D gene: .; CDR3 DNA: TGTGCAAGTCGCTTTTATTCCGGACCCCCTAGCACAGATACGCAGTATTTT; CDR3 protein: CASRFYSGPPSTDTQYF
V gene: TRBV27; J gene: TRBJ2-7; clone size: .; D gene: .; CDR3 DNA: TGTGCCAGCAGTTTTAACAGAGACCTCTACGAGCAGTACTTC; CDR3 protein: CASSFNRDLYEQYF
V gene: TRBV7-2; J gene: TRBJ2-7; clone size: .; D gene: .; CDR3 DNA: TGTGCCAGCAGCTTTATTTCCGCCGGGGGCGCCTACTCCTACGAGCAGTACTTC; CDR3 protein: CASSFISAGGAYSYEQYF
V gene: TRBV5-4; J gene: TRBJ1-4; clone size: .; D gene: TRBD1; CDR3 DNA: TGTGCCAGCAGCTCCGGGACAGTCTTTAATGAAAAACTGTTTTTT; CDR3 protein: CASSSGTVFNEKLFF
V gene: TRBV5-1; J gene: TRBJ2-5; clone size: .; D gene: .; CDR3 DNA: TGCGCCAGCACCCCCATTGGGCCCGGTCAAGAGACCCAGTACTTC; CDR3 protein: CASTPIGPGQETQYF
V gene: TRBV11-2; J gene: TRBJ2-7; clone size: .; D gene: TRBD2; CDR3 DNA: TGTGCCAGCAGCCCAGTAGCGGGCCCTCGGTACGAGCAGTACTTC; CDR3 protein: CASSPVAGPRYEQYF
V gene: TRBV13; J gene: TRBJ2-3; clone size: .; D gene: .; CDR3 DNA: TGTGCCAGCATTTCTAGGCGGCGGAGCCGCACAGATACGCAGTATTTT; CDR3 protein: CASISRRRSRTDTQYF
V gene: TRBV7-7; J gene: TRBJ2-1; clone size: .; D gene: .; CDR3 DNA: TGTGCTAGCAGCGGAACGGCCAACAATGAGCAGTTCTTC; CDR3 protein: CASSGTANNEQFF
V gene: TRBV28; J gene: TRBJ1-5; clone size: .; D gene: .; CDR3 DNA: TGTGCCAGCAGTTTGGAGACAGGAGGTACCACTAGCAATCAGCCCCAGCATTTT; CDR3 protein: CASSLETGGTTSNQPQHF
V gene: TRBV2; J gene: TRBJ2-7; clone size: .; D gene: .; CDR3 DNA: TGTGCCAGCAGTGAGTTCGGGCTCCAGGGGTACTTC; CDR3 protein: CASSEFGLQGYF
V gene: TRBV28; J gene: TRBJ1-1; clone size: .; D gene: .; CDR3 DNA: TGTGCCAGCAGTTTAAAACGGAGCACTGAAGCTTTCTTT; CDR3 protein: CASSLKRSTEAFF
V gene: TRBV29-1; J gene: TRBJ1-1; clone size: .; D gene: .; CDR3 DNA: TGCAGCGTTGTTAGGGGCTTGAACACTGAAGCTTTCTTT; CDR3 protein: CSVVRGLNTEAFF
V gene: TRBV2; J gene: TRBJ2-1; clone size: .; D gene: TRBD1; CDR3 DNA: TGTGCCAGCAGTCCCAAAGGACAGGCGGTCCCCCTTGAGCAGTTCTTC; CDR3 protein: CASSPKGQAVPLEQFF
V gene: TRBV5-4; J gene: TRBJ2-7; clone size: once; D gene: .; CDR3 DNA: TGTGCCAGCAGCTGGGGGGGCCTCTCCTACGAGCAGTACTTC; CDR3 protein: CASSWGGLSYEQYF
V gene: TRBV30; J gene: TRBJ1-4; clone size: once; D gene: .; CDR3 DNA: TGTGCCTGGAGGGTTGGAACTGAAAAACTGTTTTTT; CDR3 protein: CAWRVGTEKLFF
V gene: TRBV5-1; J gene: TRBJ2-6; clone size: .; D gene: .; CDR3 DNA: TGCGCCAGCAGCTCTCATGTCTCTGGGGCCAACGTCCTGACTTTC; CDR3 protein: CASSSHVSGANVLTF
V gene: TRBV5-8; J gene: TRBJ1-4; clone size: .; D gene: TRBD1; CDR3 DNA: TGTGCCAGCAGCTTGGCGTCAGGTAACAGGGGGCAGAGCGGTGAAAAACTGTTTTTT; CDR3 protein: CASSLASGNRGQSGEKLFF
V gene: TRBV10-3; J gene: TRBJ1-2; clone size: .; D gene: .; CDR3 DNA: TGTGCCATCAGGCGGTACCTATCCGGCTACACCTTC; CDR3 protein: CAIRRYLSGYTF
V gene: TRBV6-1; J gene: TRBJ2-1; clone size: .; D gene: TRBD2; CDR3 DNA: TGTGCCAGTAGTCTAGCGGAATACAATGAGCAGTTCTTC; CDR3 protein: CASSLAEYNEQFF
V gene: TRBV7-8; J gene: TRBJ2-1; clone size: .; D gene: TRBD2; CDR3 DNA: TGTGCCAGCAGCTGGACTAGCGGGGGCCATACCTACAATGAGCAGTTCTTC; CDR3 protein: CASSWTSGGHTYNEQFF
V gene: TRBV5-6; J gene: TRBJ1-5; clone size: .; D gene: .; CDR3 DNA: TGTGCCAGCAGCTTAGTGGGTGAGTTTCAGCCCCAGCATTTT; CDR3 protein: CASSLVGEFQPQHF
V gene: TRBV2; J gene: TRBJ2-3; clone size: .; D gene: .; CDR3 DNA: TGTGCCAGCAGTGAAAGGGTCTCAGGCTCAGATACGCAGTATTTT; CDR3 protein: CASSERVSGSDTQYF
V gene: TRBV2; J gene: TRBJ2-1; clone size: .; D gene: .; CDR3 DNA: TGTGCCAGCAGTCCACGGGATTGGAAAAATGAGCAGTTCTTC; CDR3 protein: CASSPRDWKNEQFF
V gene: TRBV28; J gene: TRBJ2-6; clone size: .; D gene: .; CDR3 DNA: TGTGCCAGCAGCCGGGGCGGGGTTCGAACTGGGGCCAACGTCCTGACTTTC; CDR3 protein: CASSRGGVRTGANVLTF
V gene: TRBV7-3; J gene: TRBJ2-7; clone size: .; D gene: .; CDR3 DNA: TGTGCCAGCAGCTCCCAGGACTTCTACGAGCAGTACTTC; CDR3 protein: CASSSQDFYEQYF
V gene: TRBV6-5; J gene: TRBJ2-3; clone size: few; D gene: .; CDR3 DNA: TGTGCCAGCAGTTACACAGGGAGCACAGATACGCAGTATTTT; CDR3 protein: CASSYTGSTDTQYF
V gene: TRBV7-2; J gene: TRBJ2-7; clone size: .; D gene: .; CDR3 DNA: TGTGCCAGCACCGGAGGGGGCTGGAGCGAGCAGTACTTC; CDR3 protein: CASTGGGWSEQYF
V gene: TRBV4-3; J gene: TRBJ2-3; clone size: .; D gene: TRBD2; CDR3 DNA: TGCGCCAGCAGCCAAGGACGACTAGCGGCTAGCACAGATACGCAGTATTTT; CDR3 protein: CASSQGRLAASTDTQYF
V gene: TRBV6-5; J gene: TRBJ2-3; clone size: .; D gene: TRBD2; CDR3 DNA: TGTGCCAGCACCCGGGAGGGGGATAGCACAGATACGCAGTATTTT; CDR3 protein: CASTREGDSTDTQYF
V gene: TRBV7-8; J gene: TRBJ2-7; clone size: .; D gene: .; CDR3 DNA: TGTGCCAGCAGCTTAGCGCTGGGGTTACTAGACCACGAGCAGTACTTC; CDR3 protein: CASSLALGLLDHEQYF
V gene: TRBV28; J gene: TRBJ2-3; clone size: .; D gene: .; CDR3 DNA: TGTGCCAGCAGAGACAGGGCGGGGATTCCGCAGTATTTT; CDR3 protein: CASRDRAGIPQYF
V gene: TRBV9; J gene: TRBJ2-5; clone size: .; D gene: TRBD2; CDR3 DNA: TGTGCCAGCAGCGCACATGGACTAGCGGGAACTCAAGAGACCCAGTACTTC; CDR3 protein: CASSAHGLAGTQETQYF
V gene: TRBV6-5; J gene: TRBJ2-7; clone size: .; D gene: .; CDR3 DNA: TGTGCCAGCAGGGTCGCCGGCGTGGGAAACGAGCAGTACTTC; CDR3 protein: CASRVAGVGNEQYF
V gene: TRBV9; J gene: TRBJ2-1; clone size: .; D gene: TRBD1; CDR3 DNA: TGTGCCAGCAGCGTAGGGACAGGGGCATACAATGAGCAGTTCTTC; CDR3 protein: CASSVGTGAYNEQFF
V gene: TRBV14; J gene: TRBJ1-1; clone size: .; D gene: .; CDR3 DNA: TGTGCCAGCAGCCAAGACACTGAAGCTTTCTTT; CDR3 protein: CASSQDTEAFF
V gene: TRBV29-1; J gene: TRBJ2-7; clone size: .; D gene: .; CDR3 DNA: TGCAGCACGAGACAGGGAGGCGAGCAGTACTTC; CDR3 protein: CSTRQGGEQYF
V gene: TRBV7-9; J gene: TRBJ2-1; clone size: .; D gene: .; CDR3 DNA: TGTGCCAGCAGCTTTTCCTTAACAAGGGGCGTGGGTGAGCAGTTCTTC; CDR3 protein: CASSFSLTRGVGEQFF
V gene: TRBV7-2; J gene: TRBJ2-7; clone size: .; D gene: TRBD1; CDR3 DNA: TGTGCCAGCAGACCGGGACAGGGTGGTTACGAGCAGTACTTC; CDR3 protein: CASRPGQGGYEQYF
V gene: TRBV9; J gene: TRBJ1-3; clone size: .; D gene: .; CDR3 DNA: TGTGCCAGCAGCACGGCCATCTCAGGAAACACCATATATTTT; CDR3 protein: CASSTAISGNTIYF
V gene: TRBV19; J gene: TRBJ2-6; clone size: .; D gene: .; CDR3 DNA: TGTGCCAGTAGTATGGGGGGGCCATCCAACGTCCTGACTTTC; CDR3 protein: CASSMGGPSNVLTF
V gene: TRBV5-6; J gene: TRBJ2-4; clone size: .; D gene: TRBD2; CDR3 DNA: TGTGCCAGCAGCGTTGGGAGGGCGCGTGAAAACATTCAGTACTTC; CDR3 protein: CASSVGRARENIQYF
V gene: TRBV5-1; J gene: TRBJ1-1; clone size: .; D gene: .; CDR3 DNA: TGCGCCAGCAGATGGGACTCGAACACTGAAGCTTTCTTT; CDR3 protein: CASRWDSNTEAFF
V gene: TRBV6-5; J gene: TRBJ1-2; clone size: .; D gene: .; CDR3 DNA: TGTGCCAGCAGTTATGTCGGGTGGTATGGCTACACCTTC; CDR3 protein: CASSYVGWYGYTF
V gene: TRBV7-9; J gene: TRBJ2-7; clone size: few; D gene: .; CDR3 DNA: TGTGCCAGCAGCTTAGCGGTGGGGGCTGGGGAGCAGTACTTC; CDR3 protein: CASSLAVGAGEQYF
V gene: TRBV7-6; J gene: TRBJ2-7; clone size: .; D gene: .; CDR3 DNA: TGTGCCAGCAGCCTCGGGACGGATAGCTCCTACGAGCAGTACTTC; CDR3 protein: CASSLGTDSSYEQYF